The 13 T cell receptor beta chains in this list originate from one sample, sequenced in a study of CD8 T cells in ankylosing spondylitis. Using its own MiXCR run on the 5' RACE reads, TCRdb lists one record per CDR3 protein. The data show some 840,000 distinct CDR3 sequences, about 12% seen once. Whole-study results and caveats: What appeared characteristic of ankylosing spondylitis blood was a TCR beta motif of 7 or 8 highly homologous variants.

These receptors have no known antigen. Material for sequencing was blood, either unsorted or a sorted T cell fraction (not recorded which). The receptors stem from a male donor with ankylosing spondylitis.

This clonotype showed up just a few times. The CDR3 sequence: CASSRRRSGANVLTF. The DNA of the CDR3 is TGTGCCAGCAGTCGACGGCGCTCTGGGGCCAACGTCCTGACTTTC. The chain has TRBV6-2 or TRBV6-3 and TRBJ2-6; no reliable D call. The CDR3 extends over 15 amino acids. Germline V gives CDR1 MNHEY, CDR2 SVGEGT. Trimming cost V 5 bases and J 0 bases, with 8 bases left between them.

The chain couples TRBV7-9 to TRBJ2-1; possible D gene TRBD1, 5 bases. The CDR3 is 15 residues long. The germline gives CDR1 SEHNR, CDR2 FQNEAQ (reference sequence). Trimming removed 3 bases from V and 9 bases from J, with 18 bases in between. CDR3 region: CASSFFAGSRGEQFF. The CDR3 bases are TGTGCCAGCAGCTTCTTTGCAGGGTCGCGCGGTGAGCAGTTCTTC.

Ten or more counts support this clonotype. The J gene is TRBJ2-7, the V gene TRBV7-2, with 11 bases aligning to TRBD2. This CDR3 is built from 16 residues. CDR1 and CDR2 (germline): SGHTA, FQGNSA. V trimming: 5 bases; J trimming: 0 bases; junction bases outside the gene matches: 6. The CDR3 reads CASSRTSGSSSYEQYF. In DNA form, the CDR3 reads TGTGCCAGCAGCAGAACTAGCGGGAGTTCCTCCTACGAGCAGTACTTC.

A single count supports this clonotype. This CDR3 is CASSGGQLNTEAFF. Written as DNA, the CDR3 is TGTGCCAGCAGCGGTGGACAGTTGAACACTGAAGCTTTCTTT. The chain carries TRBV11-1 and TRBJ1-1, with D perhaps TRBD1 (6 bases). CDR3 size: 14 residues. The V end lost 5 bases, the J end lost 0 bases, and 10 bases lay between the germline ends. Germline loops: CDR1 SGHAT, CDR2 FQDESV (reference sequence).

The rearrangement joins TRBV10-3 to TRBJ1-2; D perhaps matches TRBD1 (6 bases). The germline V gene encodes CDR1 ENHRY and CDR2 SYGVKD. Trimming cost V 5 bases and J 4 bases, with 11 bases left between them. The CDR3 contains 13 residues. This chain's CDR3 is CAISWGGPYGYTF. For the CDR3, the DNA is TGTGCCATCAGTTGGGGGGGGCCCTATGGCTACACCTTC.

In its sample, this clonotype was seen a few times. The rearrangement links TRBV20-1 to TRBJ1-4; D not certain. Germline-derived CDR1 and CDR2 are DFQATT and SNEGSKA (reference sequence). The V end lost 1 base, the J end lost 5 bases, and 11 bases lay between the germline ends. The CDR3 has 14 residues. CDR3 residues: CSARATATNEKLFF. The CDR3 coding sequence is TGCAGTGCTAGAGCAACAGCTACAAATGAAAAACTGTTTTTT.

The chain is built from TRBV24-1 and TRBJ2-1; D unresolved. This CDR3 spans 14 amino acids. Germline CDR1 is KGHDR and CDR2 is SFDVKD. V dropped 5 bases and J dropped 2 bases, with 9 bases sitting between them. CDR3 nucleotide sequence: TGTGCCACCAGTGCTGAGAGCCCCTACAATGAGCAGTTCTTC. Translating it yields CATSAESPYNEQFF.

At least ten counts were recorded for this clonotype. The chain has TRBV5-1 and TRBJ2-2, with D hard to call. The CDR3 extends over 13 amino acids. Germline V gene data show CDR1 as SGHRS and CDR2 as YFSETQ. V was shortened by 0 bases and J by 4 bases, with 4 bases between the two germline ends. CDR3 in amino acids: CASSLVPTGELFF. The CDR3 DNA sequence: TGCGCCAGCAGCTTGGTTCCCACCGGGGAGCTGTTTTTT.

A few counts support this clonotype. The rearrangement links TRBV4-3 to TRBJ1-2; TRBD1 agrees at 12 bases. Germline V gene sequence: CDR1 LGHNA, CDR2 YSLEER. V shed 4 bases and J 8 bases; nucleotides not matched to a gene: 5. The CDR3 loop spans 14 amino acids. CDR3 amino acids: CASSLRDRGRGYTF. Here the CDR3 DNA reads TGCGCCAGCAGCCTCCGGGACAGGGGGCGGGGCTACACCTTC.

This clonotype was counted between two and nine times. The rearrangement joins TRBV20-1 to TRBJ2-7; 9 bases fit TRBD2. CDR3 size: 14 residues. V lost 2 bases to trimming and J lost 6 bases; unmatched junction nucleotides: 8. Germline V gene sequence: CDR1 DFQATT, CDR2 SNEGSKA (reference sequence). The CDR3 protein is CSARRREGHTEQYF. For the CDR3, the DNA is TGCAGTGCTAGAAGGCGGGAGGGCCATACCGAGCAGTACTTC.

This clonotype turned up a few times. The chain uses TRBV5-1 and TRBJ2-7; the D is unclear. The V end was cut by 4 bases, the J end by 0 bases, with 8 bases between. CDR3 size: 13 residues. CDR1 SGHRS and CDR2 YFSETQ come from the germline V gene. DNA of the CDR3: TGCGCCAGCAGCGCCCTGAGCTCCTACGAGCAGTACTTC. It is translated as CASSALSSYEQYF.

This chain links TRBV4-2 with TRBJ1-6; 7 bases align to TRBD1. The V and J ends lost 0 bases and 6 bases, in that order; junction bases with no gene match: 2. Germline V gives CDR1 LGHNA, CDR2 YNFKEQ. There are 15 residues in the CDR3. CDR3 bases: TGTGCCAGCAGCCAAGAGGGACAGCCTAATTCACCCCTCCACTTT. Protein product: CASSQEGQPNSPLHF.

There are many counts of this clonotype. The V gene is TRBV18, the J gene TRBJ2-7; 7 nucleotides match TRBD1. The germline V gene encodes CDR1 KGHSH and CDR2 LQKENI. V lost 3 bases and J lost 5; bases outside the gene matches: 10. The CDR3 extends over 15 amino acids. This chain's CDR3 is CASSPAGGPADEQYF. The CDR3 DNA reads TGTGCCAGCTCACCGGCAGGGGGACCAGCTGACGAGCAGTACTTC.